This T cell receptor beta chain is from a study of monozygotic twins with inflammatory bowel disease. Looked up from germline, CDR1 is MNHEY and CDR2 is SVGAGI. This CDR3 has 14 residues. Remarks on this clonotype: Its target is not known.

Study outcomes and limitations: Clonotype sharing was lower in IBD patients than healthy twins, most markedly with disease activity. IBD patients displayed reduced TCRbeta diversity (inverse Simpson) when set against healthy co-twins.

3,000 to 4,500 ng of total RNA went into each TCR library. TCRdb re-called the 5' RACE reads and shows each CDR3 protein once, DNA omitted. The repertoire shows approximately 340,000 distinct CDR3 sequences; the top ten hold over 2%. This receptor was obtained from a human donor with ulcerative colitis or Crohn's disease, or a healthy co-twin of an affected twin (not recorded which). The V call is TRBV6-5, the J call TRBJ2-1; TCRdb outputs TRBD2, but without DNA this stays unchecked. Sequencing was performed on blood. CDR3: CASMEGSRGNEQFF.